This is a list of T cell receptor beta chains from one sample in a study of blood T cell repertoires in COVID-19. Here immunoSEQ multiplex PCR was the method, and the copy in TCRdb shows in-frame clones only, minus some. Among roughly 100,000 clones listed, 85% to 90% were seen once. Sequenced material: peripheral blood. The receptor set was obtained from a woman over 75 with acute or convalescent COVID-19. CDR3s include the opening cysteine and the closing phenylalanine or tryptophan. The D gene is left open where the match is weak. Some rows mark clone size as missing; the rest say once, few, many or name a class of expanded clone.

cdr3_aa,cdr3_nt,clone_size,d_call,v_call,j_call
CASRQRGNNNEQFF,TGTGCCAGCAGACAGCGGGGGAATAACAATGAGCAGTTCTTC,-,TRBD2,TRBV6-6,TRBJ2-1
CSVDGDNTDTQYF,TGCAGCGTTGACGGGGACAACACAGATACGCAGTATTTT,-,-,TRBV29-1,TRBJ2-3
CATSDTGLAGDGELFF,TGTGCCACCAGTGATACTGGACTAGCGGGGGACGGGGAGCTGTTTTTT,-,TRBD2,TRBV24-1,TRBJ2-2
CASTYRDGNTIYF,TGTGCCAGCACCTACAGGGATGGAAACACCATATATTTT,-,-,TRBV7-9,TRBJ1-3
CATGDRGSDGELFF,TGTGCCACAGGGGACAGGGGGTCCGACGGGGAGCTGTTTTTT,once,TRBD1,TRBV10-3,TRBJ2-2
CASPQGQCSYNEQFF,TGTGCCAGCCCCCAAGGACAGTGCTCCTACAATGAGCAGTTCTTC,-,-,TRBV21-1,TRBJ2-1
CASSPRGSYEQYF,TGTGCCAGCAGCCCCCGAGGGTCCTACGAGCAGTACTTC,-,-,TRBV7-8,TRBJ2-7
CASSTSRVGIQYF,TGTGCCAGTTCGACTAGTCGGGTAGGGATTCAGTACTTC,-,-,TRBV3-1/TRBV3-2,TRBJ2-4
CASLLSRSGQETQYF,TGTGCCAGCCTACTCTCGAGGAGCGGCCAAGAGACCCAGTACTTC,-,-,TRBV28,TRBJ2-5
CASSLLTGSEQYF,TGTGCCAGCAGCCTCCTAACAGGGAGCGAGCAGTACTTC,-,-,TRBV3-1/TRBV3-2,TRBJ2-7
CASSAGQGYGYTF,TGCGCCAGCAGCGCGGGACAGGGATATGGCTACACCTTC,-,TRBD1,TRBV5-1,TRBJ1-2
CASSFWEGNLNTEAFF,TGTGCCAGCAGTTTTTGGGAGGGTAATCTGAACACTGAAGCTTTCTTT,once,-,TRBV28,TRBJ1-1
CASSRTIPAGNEQFF,TGTGCCAGCAGCCGAACGATACCAGCGGGTAATGAGCAGTTCTTC,-,-,TRBV3-1/TRBV3-2,TRBJ2-1
CATRTGDILLETQYF,TGTGCCACCAGAACCGGGGACATCCTTCTGGAGACCCAGTACTTC,-,-,TRBV15,TRBJ2-5
CASSQMSLALGELFF,TGCGCCAGCAGCCAAATGTCACTAGCACTCGGGGAGCTGTTTTTT,-,-,TRBV4-3,TRBJ2-2
CASSPQGTGNTIYF,TGTGCCAGCAGCCCACAGGGAACCGGAAACACCATATATTTT,-,-,TRBV7-2,TRBJ1-3
CASSPTGGTDTQYF,TGTGCCAGCAGCCCCACCGGAGGCACAGATACGCAGTATTTT,-,-,TRBV7-9,TRBJ2-3
CASSAYPGSIGGYTF,TGTGCCAGCAGTGCTTATCCCGGGTCCATCGGGGGCTACACCTTC,-,-,TRBV28,TRBJ1-2
CASSWVGQSDQPQHF,TGTGCCAGCAGTTGGGTGGGACAGTCGGATCAGCCCCAGCATTTT,-,TRBD1,TRBV6-6,TRBJ1-5
CASSEGLQLSEQYF,TGCGCCAGCAGTGAGGGTCTACAGTTGAGCGAGCAGTACTTC,-,-,TRBV10-1,TRBJ2-7
CAIGTGVGSGNTEAFF,TGTGCCATCGGCACGGGAGTTGGGTCGGGGAACACTGAAGCTTTCTTT,-,-,TRBV10-3,TRBJ1-1
CASSQVTGIFSGANVLTF,TGCGCCAGCAGCCAAGTTACAGGGATTTTCTCTGGGGCCAACGTCCTGACTTTC,-,-,TRBV4-3,TRBJ2-6
CASRLDELSGEQFF,TGTGCCAGCAGGTTGGACGAACTCTCGGGTGAGCAGTTCTTC,-,-,TRBV7-9,TRBJ2-1
CASSLDGRYYNEQFF,TGTGCCAGCAGCTTGGACGGCAGGTATTACAATGAGCAGTTCTTC,-,-,TRBV5-4,TRBJ2-1
CATSDSGTGGKAFF,TGTGCCACCAGTGATTCCGGGACAGGCGGCAAAGCTTTCTTT,-,TRBD1,TRBV24-1,TRBJ1-1
CASSPQQNGKAFF,TGTGCCAGCTCACCACAGCAGAACGGGAAAGCTTTCTTT,-,-,TRBV18,TRBJ1-1
CASSTQPQGFQPQHF,TGTGCCAGCAGCACACAACCCCAGGGTTTCCAGCCCCAGCATTTT,-,-,TRBV5-5,TRBJ1-5
CASSQRDTTTYEQYF,TGTGCCAGCAGCCAACGGGACACTACTACCTACGAGCAGTACTTC,-,-,TRBV3-1/TRBV3-2,TRBJ2-7
CASSLSGGTYNEQFF,TGCGCCAGCAGCTTGTCGGGGGGGACCTACAATGAGCAGTTCTTC,-,TRBD2,TRBV5-1,TRBJ2-1
CASSEFGSTDTQYF,TGTGCCAGCAGCGAGTTCGGGAGCACAGATACGCAGTATTTT,once,-,TRBV11-3,TRBJ2-3
CASSHGLARYF,TGTGCCAGCAGCCATGGACTAGCGAGATACTTC,-,TRBD2,TRBV14,TRBJ2-5
CASSQGRTATMNTEAFF,TGTGCCAGCAGTCAAGGACGGACAGCTACTATGAACACTGAAGCTTTCTTT,-,-,TRBV27,TRBJ1-1
CASSVGASQGREETQYF,TGTGCCAGCAGCGTGGGAGCCTCACAGGGCCGAGAAGAGACCCAGTACTTC,-,-,TRBV9,TRBJ2-5
CASSSFSGEDEQFF,TGTGCCAGCAGCTCGTTTAGCGGGGAAGATGAGCAGTTCTTC,-,TRBD2,TRBV9,TRBJ2-1
CASSHITGKAGELFF,TGTGCCAGCAGCCACATAACAGGGAAGGCCGGGGAGCTGTTTTTT,-,-,TRBV5-6,TRBJ2-2
CASSQDRGYGYTF,TGTGCCAGTAGTCAGGACAGGGGCTATGGCTACACCTTC,-,TRBD1,TRBV19,TRBJ1-2
CASSYGQGTSPLHF,TGCGCCAGCAGCTACGGACAGGGGACTTCACCCCTCCACTTT,-,TRBD1,TRBV5-1,TRBJ1-6
CASSVMAASATDTQYF,TGTGCCAGCAGCGTAATGGCGGCTAGCGCAACAGATACGCAGTATTTT,-,-,TRBV9,TRBJ2-3
CAISVAQGEGYTF,TGTGCCATCAGTGTTGCACAGGGTGAGGGCTACACCTTC,-,-,TRBV10-3,TRBJ1-2
CASRGDNSGNTIYF,TGTGCCAGCAGAGGGGATAACTCTGGAAACACCATATATTTT,-,-,TRBV2,TRBJ1-3
CAISVSENYGYTF,TGTGCCATCAGTGTTAGTGAAAACTATGGCTACACCTTC,once,-,TRBV10-3,TRBJ1-2
CASRQTPYGYTF,TGTGCCAGCCGACAGACCCCCTATGGCTACACCTTC,-,-,TRBV12-3/TRBV12-4,TRBJ1-2
CASRRTGFSEQYF,TGTGCCAGCAGGAGGACAGGATTTTCCGAGCAGTACTTC,-,TRBD1,TRBV2,TRBJ2-7
CASSIGQGGQPQHF,TGTGCCAGTAGTATTGGACAGGGTGGTCAGCCCCAGCATTTT,-,TRBD1,TRBV19,TRBJ1-5
CASSFQGGSSYEQYF,TGTGCCAGCAGCTTTCAAGGAGGCAGCTCCTACGAGCAGTACTTC,-,-,TRBV7-2,TRBJ2-7
CASREDRHNEQFF,TGTGCCAGTAGGGAGGACCGGCACAATGAGCAGTTCTTC,-,-,TRBV19,TRBJ2-1
CASSAPRGRVEQFF,TGTGCCAGCAGTGCCCCTAGGGGGCGCGTTGAGCAGTTCTTC,-,TRBD1,TRBV6-4,TRBJ2-1
CASSPVASGAWDEQYF,TGTGCCAGCTCACCAGTGGCTAGCGGGGCGTGGGACGAGCAGTACTTC,-,TRBD2,TRBV18,TRBJ2-7
CASSLVVGGSYEQYF,TGTGCCAGCAGCTTAGTGGTAGGGGGCTCCTACGAGCAGTACTTC,-,-,TRBV7-6,TRBJ2-7
CASSSQMNTEAFF,TGTGCCAGCAGCTCACAAATGAACACTGAAGCTTTCTTT,-,-,TRBV12-3/TRBV12-4,TRBJ1-1
CASSWGQAGGELFF,TGCGCCAGCAGCTGGGGACAGGCCGGCGGGGAGCTGTTTTTT,-,TRBD1,TRBV5-1,TRBJ2-2
CASRQGQGSGRAFF,TGTGCCAGCAGGCAGGGGCAAGGGTCCGGGCGAGCTTTCTTT,-,-,TRBV7-2,TRBJ1-1
CASTWDRDYNSPLHF,TGTGCCAGCACGTGGGACAGAGATTATAATTCACCCCTCCACTTT,-,TRBD1,TRBV6-5,TRBJ1-6
CASNLIGPPVKCNSPLHF,TGTGCCAGCAACCTAATCGGTCCCCCGGTGAAGTGTAATTCACCCCTCCACTTT,-,-,TRBV14,TRBJ1-6
CASSPIKGQVYEQYF,TGTGCCAGCTCACCGATAAAAGGACAGGTCTACGAGCAGTACTTC,-,TRBD1,TRBV18,TRBJ2-7
CASSIVSGTAQTQYF,TGTGCCAGTAGTATAGTGTCGGGGACTGCGCAGACCCAGTACTTC,-,-,TRBV19,TRBJ2-5
CASSEGGGRGNYGYTF,TGTGCCAGCAGTGAAGGAGGTGGAAGGGGAAACTATGGCTACACCTTC,-,-,TRBV6-1,TRBJ1-2
CASSLEVNRKLFF,TGTGCCAGCAGTTTAGAGGTTAACCGAAAACTGTTTTTT,-,-,TRBV28,TRBJ1-4
CASSIIARHGYTF,TGTGCCAGTAGTATAATAGCGCGGCATGGCTACACCTTC,-,-,TRBV19,TRBJ1-2
CAISEGGDGDTQYF,TGTGCCATCAGTGAGGGGGGGGACGGGGATACGCAGTATTTT,-,TRBD2,TRBV10-3,TRBJ2-3